Following are 27 T cell receptor beta chains from one sample sequenced in a study of T cells after yellow fever vaccination. TCRdb called the 5' RACE reads again in MiXCR, with one record for every CDR3 protein. The profile covers a few hundred thousand distinct CDR3 sequences, with 4.1% appearing a single time and around 23% taken by the ten largest. The sequences come from PBMCs, collected 5 days after the yellow fever booster vaccination. The receptors were gathered from a man younger than 35 who received the YFV17D yellow fever vaccine.

Ten or more counts support this clonotype. The chain combines TRBV4-1 with TRBJ2-7; D is possibly TRBD2 (6 bases). Trimming stripped 1 base from V and 2 bases from J, with 15 bases between. Germline values: CDR1 MGHRA, CDR2 YSYEKL. The CDR3 contains 16 residues. CDR3 in amino acids: CASSQAASGLAYEQYF. CDR3 nucleotides: TGCGCCAGCAGCCAAGCGGCGAGCGGGTTAGCCTACGAGCAGTACTTC.

The sample holds many counts of this clonotype. V and J are TRBV3-1 and TRBJ1-2; weak D call: TRBD1 (5 bases). The CDR3 is made up of 16 amino acids. Germline lookup yields CDR1 LGHDT and CDR2 YNNKEL (reference sequence). Trimming took off 4 bases at V and 5 bases at J, with 20 bases between the two ends. The CDR3 sequence is CASSPQPGPGTYGYTF. DNA for the CDR3: TGTGCCAGCAGCCCCCAACCCGGACCGGGGACTTATGGCTACACCTTC.

This clonotype was observed a few times. The rearrangement links TRBV20-1 to TRBJ2-5; no firm D call. CDR1 is DFQATT, CDR2 SNEGSKA, per germline (reference sequence). The CDR3 extends over 13 amino acids. The V end was cut by 4 bases, the J end by 4 bases, with 13 bases between. The CDR3 is CSAKRRMVETQYF. The CDR3 DNA is TGCAGTGCTAAGCGACGCATGGTAGAGACCCAGTACTTC.

V usage is TRBV11-2 and J usage is TRBJ2-6; TRBD1 agrees at 8 bases. CDR3 length: 19 residues. CDR1 and CDR2 (germline): SGHAT, FQNNGV. V lost 1 base, J lost 4 bases, and 12 bases stayed unmatched. CDR3 amino acids: CASSLVIGQGPPGANVLTF. The CDR3 DNA sequence: TGTGCCAGCAGCTTAGTCATAGGACAGGGCCCACCCGGGGCCAACGTCCTGACTTTC.

Ten or more counts support this clonotype. The chain joins TRBV4-3 to TRBJ2-5, with D tentatively TRBD2 (5 bases). CDR1 is LGHNA, CDR2 YSLEER, per germline. The CDR3 extends over 16 amino acids. Deletions cut 0 bases from V and 2 bases from J, with 13 bases between. CDR3 DNA: TGCGCCAGCAGCCAAGAAACGGGGAGTACTCAAGAGACCCAGTACTTC. Encoded protein: CASSQETGSTQETQYF.

The chain is built from TRBV5-1 and TRBJ2-3; no firm D call. Looked up from germline, CDR1 is SGHRS and CDR2 is YFSETQ. With 4 bases removed from V and 0 bases from J, the gap between germline ends came to 12 bases. The CDR3 is 15 residues long. The CDR3 sequence is CASSSDFPSTDTQYF. The CDR3 region has the DNA TGCGCCAGCAGCAGTGACTTTCCTAGCACAGATACGCAGTATTTT.

The rearrangement joins TRBV12-3 or TRBV12-4 to TRBJ1-3, with a tentative D call TRBD1 (5 bases). The ends were cut back, 4 bases at V and 2 bases at J, with 6 bases in the middle. The CDR3 has 13 amino acids. The CDR3 region is CASSWGPGNTIYF. In DNA, the CDR3 is TGTGCCAGCAGTTGGGGACCTGGAAACACCATATATTTT.

The chain links TRBV7-9 to TRBJ1-6; no firm D call. Germline CDR1 SEHNR, CDR2 FQNEAQ (reference sequence). Trimming removed 5 bases from V and 2 bases from J, with 10 bases in between. This CDR3 comprises 15 residues. The CDR3 here is CASSATGTYNSPLHF. CDR3 nucleotide sequence: TGTGCCAGCAGCGCAACCGGGACCTATAATTCACCCCTCCACTTT.

This clonotype was observed at least ten times. The chain combines TRBV7-9 with TRBJ2-3; the D call may be TRBD1 or TRBD2 (6 bases each). The germline V gene has CDR1 SEHNR and CDR2 FQNEAQ (reference sequence). Trimming stripped 3 bases from V and 3 bases from J, with 16 bases between. The CDR3 extends over 16 amino acids. CDR3 bases: TGTGCCAGCAGCTTGACGGGGGCGAGGTTGACAGATACGCAGTATTTT. This encodes CASSLTGARLTDTQYF.

This chain uses TRBV7-9 with TRBJ2-1, with 8 bases lining up with TRBD2. V lost 2 bases, J lost 7 bases, and 4 bases stayed unmatched. The CDR3 consists of 14 residues. In germline, CDR1 is SEHNR, CDR2 FQNEAQ (reference sequence). CDR3 amino acids: CASSLRTSHNEQFF. The CDR3 DNA reads as TGTGCCAGCAGCTTACGGACTAGCCATAATGAGCAGTTCTTC.

Ten or more counts support this clonotype. This chain joins TRBV7-2 and TRBJ2-3, with a weak D call TRBD1 (7 bases). The germline V gene has CDR1 SGHTA and CDR2 FQGNSA. This CDR3 region has 14 residues. With 2 bases removed from V and 5 bases from J, the gap between germline ends came to 11 bases. CDR3 bases: TGTGCCAGCAGCTTAAACAGGGGAGGAGATACGCAGTATTTT. Translating gives CASSLNRGGDTQYF.

There are a few counts of this clonotype. This chain uses TRBV3-1 with TRBJ2-7; D uncertain. The length of the CDR3 is 15 residues. V was cut by 5 bases and J by 9 bases, with 23 bases left in between. Per the germline V gene, CDR1 is LGHDT and CDR2 is YNNKEL (reference sequence). The CDR3 DNA reads TGTGCCAGCAGCGAGATCCGACAAACGCTACGAGTGCAGTACGTC. Amino acids: CASSEIRQTLRVQYV.

In this sample, this clonotype turned up many times. The chain combines TRBV20-1 with TRBJ2-1; D ambiguous. The germline gives CDR1 DFQATT, CDR2 SNEGSKA (reference sequence). The V end lost 6 bases, the J end lost 8 bases, and 14 bases lay between the germline ends. The CDR3 loop spans 12 amino acids. CDR3 bases: TGCAGTGCCCAGGTTTTGGGTGATGAGCAGTTCTTC. This sequence encodes CSAQVLGDEQFF.

This clonotype was counted a few times. The chain uses TRBV3-1 and TRBJ2-1; 10 bases align to TRBD1. This CDR3 region has 14 residues. The V gene end was trimmed by 3 bases and the J gene end by 7 bases; junction bases not matched to a gene: 3. The V gene's germline CDR1 is LGHDT and CDR2 YNNKEL (reference sequence). CDR3 coding DNA: TGTGCCAGCAGCCAGGCGGACAGGGGGAATGAGCAGTTCTTC. Its translation: CASSQADRGNEQFF.

This clonotype has ten or more counts. The V and J genes are TRBV20-1 and TRBJ2-3, with TRBD2 matching 11 bases. V trimming: 6 bases; J trimming: 6 bases; junction bases outside the gene matches: 11. Per germline, CDR1 DFQATT and CDR2 SNEGSKA (reference sequence). The CDR3 extends over 15 amino acids. The CDR3 region is CSAKRSSGGSDTQYF. The CDR3 DNA follows: TGCAGTGCCAAGAGGTCTAGCGGGGGGTCGGATACGCAGTATTTT.

The chain joins TRBV6-5 to TRBJ2-5; D gene unclear. The germline V and J ends were trimmed by 2 bases and 9 bases, with 10 bases remaining between them. Germline CDR1 and CDR2: MNHEY and SVGAGI. The CDR3 has 12 residues. The CDR3 DNA follows: TGTGCCAGCAGTTACGTAGGCCAGGCCCAGTACTTC. This sequence encodes CASSYVGQAQYF.

The chain couples TRBV7-6 to TRBJ2-5; possible D gene TRBD1, 5 bases. Trimming stripped 5 bases from V and 7 bases from J, with 11 bases between. Germline V lookup: CDR1 SGHVS, CDR2 FNYEAQ. The CDR3 loop spans 12 amino acids. The CDR3 is CASSQGVGTQYF. CDR3 in DNA: TGTGCCAGCAGCCAAGGGGTGGGGACCCAGTACTTC.

This clonotype came up many times. J is TRBJ2-1 and V is TRBV29-1; D remains unclear. This CDR3 region has 11 residues. The germline V gene has CDR1 SQVTM and CDR2 ANQGSEA. V gave up 4 bases and J gave up 6 bases, with 7 bases separating them. CDR3: CSVAQSNEQFF. The CDR3 DNA is TGCAGCGTTGCACAGAGCAATGAGCAGTTCTTC.

This clonotype was picked up a small number of times. V is TRBV10-1 and J is TRBJ2-2; 7 bases fit TRBD1. Losses at the gene ends were 3 bases for V and 1 base for J; bases not matched to a gene: 2. Germline assignment: CDR1 WNHNN and CDR2 SYGVQD (reference sequence). This CDR3 is 15 amino acids long. As DNA, the CDR3 is TGCGCCAGCAGTGAAAGACAGGGGAACACCGGGGAGCTGTTTTTT. As protein: CASSERQGNTGELFF.

This clonotype was seen many times. J is TRBJ2-1 and V is TRBV19; TRBD2 matches at 7 bases. The CDR3 loop spans 15 amino acids. With 10 bases clipped from V and 5 bases from J, the junction kept 14 bases outside the gene matches. Germline CDR1 LNHDA, CDR2 SQIVND (reference sequence). Here the CDR3 DNA reads TGTGCCACAATTGACAGCGGGGAAAGGGACAATGAGCAGTTCTTC. Translating gives CATIDSGERDNEQFF.

This clonotype occurred many times. The J gene is TRBJ2-5, the V gene TRBV6-2 or TRBV6-3, with a possible D match to TRBD2 (5 bases). In germline, CDR1 is MNHEY, CDR2 SVGEGT. V was pared by 6 bases and J by 5 bases, with 13 bases between. This CDR3 spans 13 amino acids. The CDR3 DNA sequence: TGTGCCAGCAGCCAAGGACTGTGGGAGACCCAGTACTTC. It yields the protein CASSQGLWETQYF.

This clonotype was observed many times. The CDR3 DNA reads TGTGCCAGCAGCCATACCCAGGGGAATCAGCCCCAGCATTTT. Its protein is CASSHTQGNQPQHF. The rearrangement joins TRBV3-1 to TRBJ1-5; possible D gene TRBD1, 6 bases. V was cut by 3 bases and J by 4 bases, with 10 bases left in between. There are 14 residues in the CDR3. The germline V gene encodes CDR1 LGHDT and CDR2 YNNKEL (reference sequence). Complete variable domain (other parts from reference TRBV3-1 and TRBJ1-5): DTAVSQTPKYLVTQMGNDKSIKCEQNLGHDTMYWYKQDSKKFLKIMFSYNNKELIINETVPNRFSPKSPDKAHLNLHINSLELGDSAVYFCASSHTQGNQPQHFGDGTRLSIL.

This clonotype was detected a few times. The V and J genes are TRBV7-9 and TRBJ2-1; D is uncertain. V was trimmed by 5 bases and J by 9 bases, leaving 14 bases between them. The length of the CDR3 is 13 residues. CDR1 SEHNR and CDR2 FQNEAQ come from the germline V gene (reference sequence). The CDR3 loop is CASSPWVAGEQFF. The CDR3 DNA reads as TGTGCCAGCAGCCCCTGGGTAGCCGGTGAGCAGTTCTTC.

The CDR3: CASSPREAYEQYF. CDR3 DNA sequence: TGTGCCAGCAGTCCCAGGGAGGCCTACGAGCAGTACTTC. The chain recombines TRBV27 with TRBJ2-7; D is possibly TRBD2 (6 bases). This CDR3 spans 13 amino acids. The germline V gene encodes CDR1 MNHEY and CDR2 SMNVEV (reference sequence). With 5 bases removed from V and 2 bases from J, the gap between germline ends came to 10 bases.

In this sample, this clonotype turned up a few times. This chain joins TRBV7-2 and TRBJ2-2; D is ambiguous. V lost 4 bases and J 3 bases, leaving 12 bases between the germline ends. The germline V gene has CDR1 SGHTA and CDR2 FQGNSA. The CDR3 is 15 residues long. This CDR3 reads CASSSRASDTGELFF. The CDR3 DNA is TGTGCCAGCAGCTCACGAGCGTCGGACACCGGGGAGCTGTTTTTT. Combining the CDR3 with reference TRBV7-2 and TRBJ2-2 gives the whole variable domain GAGVSQSPSNKVTEKGKDVELRCDPISGHTALYWYRQSLGQGLEFLIYFQGNSAPDKSGLPSDRFSAERTGGSVSTLTIQRTQQEDSAVYLCASSSRASDTGELFFGEGSRLTVL.

This rearrangement joins TRBV5-5 to TRBJ2-5; possibly TRBD2 for D (5 bases). The CDR3 spans 15 residues. The V and J ends lost 0 bases and 0 bases respectively, with 9 bases between them. Germline assignment: CDR1 SGHKS and CDR2 YYEKEE (reference sequence). The CDR3 is CASSLDPGNQETQYF. CDR3 nucleotide sequence: TGTGCCAGCAGCTTGGACCCCGGGAACCAAGAGACCCAGTACTTC.

In this sample, this clonotype turned up a few times. The chain is built from TRBV11-2 and TRBJ2-5; 15 nucleotides align to TRBD2. Looked up from germline, CDR1 is SGHAT and CDR2 is FQNNGV. The junction had 7 bases not matched to a gene; V was cut back by 5 bases and J by 0 bases. CDR3 size: 18 residues. The CDR3 bases are TGTGCCAGCAGCCCGCGGACTAGCGGGGGGGAGTACCAAGAGACCCAGTACTTC. As protein: CASSPRTSGGEYQETQYF.